This TCR beta chain is drawn from a study of cytomegalovirus exposure and HLA in healthy donors listed by TCRdb under 2017. Describing the broader study: The roughly 650 repertoires of the first cohort and the roughly 110 validation repertoires were produced on the same platform, according to a later analysis. The aim of the study was to test whether cataloging public T cell receptors could identify signatures of past pathogen exposure. Besides the first cohort of approximately 670 subjects, a separate validation cohort made up of 120 different subjects was used. To predict cytomegalovirus infection status, the study brought together high-throughput TCR immunosequencing, statistical association of individual TCRs with disease status, and machine learning.

In the case of this clone: The antigen it binds to is not known. Nothing much larger sits one base from this clone, and base qualities are not available.

CDR1 and CDR2 are read off the germline V gene as SGHTA and FQGNSA. Spanning cysteine to phenylalanine, the CDR3 consists of 14 amino acids. The read is trimmed to its CDR3 DNA, 42 bases read in frame from base 1. V and J are truncated by 6 bases and 0 bases respectively, leaving an intervening sequence of 12 bases. Results and caveats for the whole study, not just this receptor: Of the cluster scores, approximately 95% were above 0 in a later analysis, which found that TCRs clustered in the first cohort also tended to co-occur in the 95 to 150 validation repertoires. A later analysis lacked HLA typing for the validation cohort, so it scored co-occurrence in that cohort across all 110 or so repertoires. While some public TCRs were present in many individuals, most TCR sequences turned up only very rarely across donors. In vitro tests confirmed that a few of the cytomegalovirus-associated TCR beta chains recognize cytomegalovirus antigens. In both the original and validation cohorts, the classifier was reported to diagnose cytomegalovirus status with high specificity and sensitivity. The authors suggested that the approach could potentially be generalized to other disease states and immunological phenotypes. The study gave a list of under 200 TCR beta chains associated with cytomegalovirus.

The donors belonged to the validation cohort of around 130 subjects, which was separate from the approximately 610-subject first cohort. The library was prepared using the immunoSEQ multiplex PCR assay. Under the source paper's analysis protocol: A statistical classification framework was built to diagnose cytomegalovirus status from the catalog of TCR beta chain sequences. TCRdb obtained this table from immuneACCESS and retained in-frame rearrangements with V and J assigned. These tables miss some clones; where compared with another copy, unresolved V genes account for less than half of the shortfall, and the remainder is unexplained. V and J calls and clone size follow that table, whereas D and trimming were derived from the DNA. In all, the sample holds 90,000 to 150,000 clones, and around nine tenths of those were seen once. More than 5% of the sample rests with the top ten.

The sequence came from a woman between 18 and 29 years old in good health and CMV-seropositive. The V and J segments used are TRBV7-2 and TRBJ2-7; TRBD2 is possibly the D segment (6 matching bases). Sequencing was carried out using PBMCs. The bases read TGTGCCAGCAGTGCGGGGCGAAGCTCCTACGAGCAGTACTTC. Its translation reads: CASSAGRSSYEQYF.